The source of this TCR beta chain is a study of tumor-infiltrating lymphocytes in localized non-small cell lung cancer. As to this clone: Its matching antigen is unknown.

Trimming shortened V by 5 bases and J by 0 bases, and 13 bases separated the two germline ends. The CDR3 is 15 amino acids. CDR1 is SGHAT, CDR2 FQNNGV, per germline. Notes on the study in general: Recurrence-free survival showed no association with tumor T-cell fraction.

Here immunoSEQ multiplex PCR was the method, and the copy in TCRdb shows in-frame clones only, minus some. The data hold about 13,000 clones, with 68% observed a single time. This clonotype was obtained from a human donor with non-small cell lung cancer. What was sequenced was lung tumor tissue. The chain is built from TRBV11-2 and TRBJ1-1; D is possibly TRBD1 (6 bases). The CDR3 nucleotides are TGTGCCAGCAGCCCGGACAGCATTATGAACACTGAAGCTTTCTTT. This encodes CASSPDSIMNTEAFF.